These 10 T cell receptor beta chains were sequenced from one sample in a study of blood T cell repertoires in COVID-19. Some clones are missing from TCRdb's copy, which holds only in-frame ones; the method was immunoSEQ multiplex PCR. The repertoire consists of about 46,000 clones, with approximately 90% occurring once and the leading ten covering approximately 3%. Specimen: PBMCs or T cells enriched from blood (not recorded which). These receptors came from a woman aged 45-65 years who had recovered from COVID-19.

V usage is TRBV4-1 and J usage is TRBJ2-2, with TRBD2 as a possible D gene (5 bases). V lost 0 bases and J 0 bases, leaving 14 bases between the germline ends. The germline V gene encodes CDR1 MGHRA and CDR2 YSYEKL. The CDR3 length is 18 residues. The CDR3 region has the DNA TGCGCCAGCAGCCAAGATGCACCGGGGTACGCGAACACCGGGGAGCTGTTTTTT. Amino acids: CASSQDAPGYANTGELFF.

V gene TRBV24-1 combines with J gene TRBJ2-5; 7 bases agree with TRBD1. Trimming removed 4 bases from V and 1 base from J; junction bases left unmatched: 2. In germline, CDR1 is KGHDR, CDR2 SFDVKD. The CDR3 consists of 14 residues. The CDR3 loop reads CATSDGTVQETQYF. As DNA, the CDR3 is TGTGCCACCAGTGACGGGACAGTCCAAGAGACCCAGTACTTC.

V and J are TRBV7-2 and TRBJ1-6; TRBD1 agrees at 10 bases. Trimming at V came to 5 bases and at J to 6 bases, leaving 4 bases not matched to a gene. In germline, CDR1 is SGHTA, CDR2 FQGNSA. The CDR3 totals 15 residues. The CDR3 region is CASSIRTGGNSPLHF. CDR3 nucleotide sequence: TGTGCCAGCAGCATCCGGACAGGGGGTAATTCACCCCTCCACTTT.

The gene calls are TRBV7-2 and TRBJ1-5, with a tentative D call TRBD1 (6 bases). The germline CDR1 and CDR2 sequences are SGHTA and FQGNSA. The CDR3 totals 15 residues. V lost 3 bases to trimming and J lost 4 bases, with 13 bases between them. The DNA of the CDR3 is TGTGCCAGCAGCTTGAGGGGGGGGCTAAATCAGCCCCAGCATTTT. This gives the protein CASSLRGGLNQPQHF.

The chain carries TRBV6-2 or TRBV6-3 and TRBJ2-3; maybe TRBD2 (6 bases). Germline V gene lookup returns CDR1 MNHEY and CDR2 SVGEGT. Trimming took off 0 bases at V and 2 bases at J, with 15 bases between the two ends. The CDR3 extends over 17 amino acids. The CDR3, as DNA: TGTGCCAGCAGTTACTCGAGTCGCGGGGAGTCCACAGATACGCAGTATTTT. Residues: CASSYSSRGESTDTQYF.

The V and J genes are TRBV19 and TRBJ2-1, with 11 bases matching TRBD2. The CDR3 contains 16 residues. Germline trimming cut 4 bases from V and 8 bases from J; bases unmatched to any gene: 10. Germline lookup yields CDR1 LNHDA and CDR2 SQIVND (reference sequence). The CDR3 DNA is TGTGCCAGTAGTAGAATTCTAGCGGGAGGCCGCTATGAGCAGTTCTTC. Translating gives CASSRILAGGRYEQFF.

As DNA, the CDR3 is TGTGCCAGCAGTTCCTCACAGGCAAACTATGGCTACACCTTC. Encoded protein: CASSSSQANYGYTF. The chain recombines TRBV28 with TRBJ1-2, with D perhaps TRBD1 (5 bases). This CDR3 comprises 14 residues. Trimming took off 4 bases at V and 2 bases at J, with 11 bases between the two ends. Germline values: CDR1 MDHEN, CDR2 SYDVKM.

The rearrangement uses TRBV28 and TRBJ2-2; 8 positions agree with TRBD2. Trimming took 3 bases from V and 8 from J; bases not matched to a gene: 14. CDR1 and CDR2 (germline): MDHEN, SYDVKM. The CDR3 covers 17 residues. As DNA, the CDR3 is TGTGCCAGCAGTTTTGGCGGGGGGCGCGGGCTTAGGGGGGAGCTGTTTTTT. Translation gives CASSFGGGRGLRGELFF.

This rearrangement joins TRBV11-3 to TRBJ2-3, with 9 bases fitting TRBD1. This CDR3 has 15 amino acids. V lost 1 base and J lost 5; bases outside the gene matches: 4. CDR1 and CDR2 from the germline V gene are SGHNT and YENEEA. CDR3 in amino acids: CASSLVGTGLDTQYF. CDR3 nucleotides: TGTGCCAGCAGCTTAGTTGGGACAGGGCTAGATACGCAGTATTTT.

The rearrangement links TRBV18 to TRBJ2-5; tentative D call: TRBD1 (5 bases). The V gene lost 3 bases and the J gene lost 4 bases, with 9 bases spanning the gap. Germline CDR1 and CDR2: KGHSH and LQKENI. CDR3 size: 13 residues. CDR3 residues: CASSPQQGETQYF. CDR3 DNA: TGTGCCAGCTCACCCCAGCAGGGAGAGACCCAGTACTTC. The full variable domain, completed using reference TRBV18 and TRBJ2-5, is NAGVMQNPRHLVRRRGQEARLRCSPMKGHSHVYWYRQLPEEGLKFMVYLQKENIIDESGMPKERFSAEFPKEGPSILRIQQVVRGDSAAYFCASSPQQGETQYFGPGTRLLVL.